These 29 T cell receptor beta chains were sequenced from one sample in a study of early T cells in non-severe SARS-CoV-2 infection. TCRdb re-derived calls from the 5' RACE reads in MiXCR, one entry per CDR3 protein. Of more than 65,000 distinct CDR3 sequences listed, about 12% are singletons. The sequencing sample was made of whole blood. The receptors here all came from an adult who was a healthcare worker with PCR-confirmed SARS-CoV-2 infection or an uninfected control (not recorded which).

This clonotype showed up many times. The rearrangement uses TRBV9 and TRBJ2-3; D is undetermined. CDR1 is SGDLS and CDR2 is YYNGEE in the germline V gene. Trimming removed 5 bases at V and 2 bases at J, with 12 bases between. The CDR3 covers 14 residues. The CDR3 nucleotides read TGTGCCAGCAGACGACCCTCTCCCACAGATACGCAGTATTTT. It is translated as CASRRPSPTDTQYF.

V is TRBV6-6 and J is TRBJ2-3, with TRBD2 matching over 8 bases. This CDR3 comprises 16 residues. J gave up 4 bases and V 6 bases, and 12 bases lay outside the gene matches. The germline V gene has CDR1 MNHNY and CDR2 SVGAGI (reference sequence). The DNA for the CDR3 is TGTGCCAGCAGCCTAGGTGTTAGCGGGATAGCAGATACGCAGTATTTT. This codes for CASSLGVSGIADTQYF.

This clonotype was seen ten or more times. CDR3 sequence reads: CSASLLAGDADTQYF. CDR3 DNA: TGCAGTGCTAGCCTACTAGCGGGGGACGCAGATACGCAGTATTTT. The chain uses TRBV20-1 and TRBJ2-3, with 11 bases fitting TRBD2. The CDR3 extends over 15 amino acids. Looked up from germline, CDR1 is DFQATT and CDR2 is SNEGSKA (reference sequence). Losses at the gene ends were 3 bases for V and 4 bases for J; bases not matched to a gene: 6.

In its sample, this clonotype was seen a few times. The chain carries TRBV12-3 or TRBV12-4 and TRBJ2-5; D is unresolved. Trimming took 3 bases from V and 2 from J, leaving 7 bases between them. The CDR3 sequence is 13 residues long. CDR3 region: CASSFTVQETQYF. In DNA form, the CDR3 reads TGTGCCAGCAGTTTTACGGTACAAGAGACCCAGTACTTC.

This clonotype was seen more than once but under ten times. The chain joins TRBV20-1 to TRBJ2-7; 7 bases agree with TRBD1. V trimming: 6 bases; J trimming: 3 bases; junction bases outside the gene matches: 8. CDR1 and CDR2 (germline): DFQATT, SNEGSKA (reference sequence). The CDR3 has 13 amino acids. The CDR3 DNA is TGCAGTGCGTTGGGACAGACCAGCTACGAGCAGTACTTC. It is translated as CSALGQTSYEQYF.

V and J are TRBV12-5 and TRBJ2-7, with 13 bases matching TRBD2. Trimming at V came to 6 bases and at J to 5 bases, leaving 4 bases not matched to a gene. The CDR3 loop spans 14 amino acids. Germline loops: CDR1 LGHNT, CDR2 FRNRAP. The CDR3 here is CASGRTSGRNEQYF. The DNA for the CDR3 is TGTGCTAGTGGACGGACTAGCGGGAGAAACGAGCAGTACTTC.

A few counts support this clonotype. This rearrangement joins TRBV5-1 to TRBJ2-6; D is uncertain. The CDR3 consists of 15 residues. Per the germline V gene, CDR1 is SGHRS and CDR2 is YFSETQ. V lost 0 bases and J lost 2, with 6 bases in between. CDR3 region: CASSLEVAGANVLTF. Written as DNA, the CDR3 is TGCGCCAGCAGCTTGGAGGTCGCTGGGGCCAACGTCCTGACTTTC. Full variable domain (outside the CDR3, taken from reference TRBV5-1 and TRBJ2-6): KAGVTQTPRYLIKTRGQQVTLSCSPISGHRSVSWYQQTPGQGLQFLFEYFSETQRNKGNFPGRFSGRQFSNSRSEMNVSTLELGDSALYLCASSLEVAGANVLTFGAGSRLTVL.

With respect to this clonotype: This may arise from a read error, as a much more abundant clone is one base away. The chain recombines TRBV7-6 with TRBJ2-1, with a weak D call TRBD1 (5 bases). The germline gives CDR1 SGHVS, CDR2 FNYEAQ. The CDR3 loop spans 15 amino acids. For the CDR3, the DNA is TGTGCCAGCAGCTCTCCAGGGAACTCCAACAATGAGCAGTTCTTC. Its protein product is CASSSPGNSNNEQFF.

This clonotype showed up just a few times. The rearrangement joins TRBV5-1 to TRBJ2-1; 8 positions agree with TRBD1. The CDR3 length is 12 residues. J was trimmed by 8 bases and V by 7 bases; bases with no gene match: 5. Germline CDR1 reads SGHRS; CDR2 reads YFSETQ. DNA for the CDR3: TGCGCCAGCGGACAGGGCAGTTATGAGCAGTTCTTC. It is translated as CASGQGSYEQFF.

This clonotype was observed at least ten times. The chain has TRBV7-8 and TRBJ1-2; D is uncertain. V lost 5 bases and J lost 4, with 14 bases in between. The germline gives CDR1 SGHVS, CDR2 FQNEAQ. This CDR3 contains 14 residues. The CDR3 DNA reads TGTGCCAGCAGCGGAAGCTGGCCCGCCTATGGCTACACCTTC. It yields the protein CASSGSWPAYGYTF.

In this sample, this clonotype turned up a few times. The chain has TRBV25-1 and TRBJ2-3; D unresolved. The CDR3 loop spans 16 amino acids. Germline-derived CDR1 and CDR2 are MGHDK and SYGVNS. Trimming left V 0 bases short and J 3 bases short, with 13 bases between. CDR3: CASSEYRRVGTDTQYF. The CDR3 bases are TGTGCCAGCAGTGAATACAGAAGGGTAGGAACAGATACGCAGTATTTT.

A few counts support this clonotype. The J gene is TRBJ1-1, the V gene TRBV4-2, with a possible D match to TRBD1 (5 bases). Trimming left V 0 bases short and J 5 bases short, with 10 bases between. This CDR3 is built from 14 residues. Germline V gives CDR1 LGHNA, CDR2 YNFKEQ. The CDR3 here is CASSQEQTVTEAFF. In nucleotides, the CDR3 is TGTGCCAGCAGCCAAGAACAGACAGTAACTGAAGCTTTCTTT.

This clonotype was observed a handful of times. This sequence joins TRBV4-1 and TRBJ2-1, with D possibly matching TRBD1 (6 bases). This CDR3 comprises 19 residues. Trimming stripped 4 bases from V and 0 bases from J, with 22 bases between. In germline, CDR1 is MGHRA, CDR2 YSYEKL. This chain's CDR3 is CASSLTSARGSSSYNEQFF. The CDR3 DNA reads as TGCGCCAGCAGCCTTACTTCCGCCAGGGGCTCAAGCTCCTACAATGAGCAGTTCTTC.

This chain links TRBV20-1 with TRBJ1-6; 9 positions match TRBD1. The ends lost 1 base at V and 9 bases at J; junction bases unmatched: 7. CDR3 length: 15 residues. In germline, CDR1 is DFQATT, CDR2 SNEGSKA (reference sequence). In nucleotides, the CDR3 is TGCAGTGCTAGAGTGTCGGGGACAGGGCGTTCACCCCTCCACTTT. This encodes CSARVSGTGRSPLHF.

This clonotype appeared many times. The V call is TRBV6-1, the J call TRBJ2-7; unclear D gene. The V gene's germline CDR1 is MNHNS and CDR2 SASEGT. With 2 bases removed from V and 3 bases from J, the gap between germline ends came to 5 bases. This CDR3 comprises 12 residues. Here the CDR3 DNA reads TGTGCCAGCAGTGAACAGATCTACGAGCAGTACTTC. Encoded protein: CASSEQIYEQYF.

The chain is built from TRBV4-1 and TRBJ2-5; D unclear. The CDR3 sequence is 15 residues long. V lost 0 bases and J 2 bases, leaving 10 bases between the germline ends. Germline V gene sequence: CDR1 MGHRA, CDR2 YSYEKL. CDR3 nucleotide sequence: TGCGCCAGCAGCCAAGATCCGGGCAGACAAGAGACCCAGTACTTC. It encodes CASSQDPGRQETQYF.

This clonotype was found a few times. The chain is built from TRBV11-2 and TRBJ1-6; 8 nucleotides line up with TRBD1. The CDR3 spans 16 residues. Germline CDR1 SGHAT, CDR2 FQNNGV. V shed 5 bases, J shed 0 bases, and the junction held 3 bases outside the gene matches. The CDR3 nucleotides read TGTGCCAGCAGCCGGACAGGGAGCTCCTATAATTCACCCCTCCACTTT. Protein sequence: CASSRTGSSYNSPLHF.

V is TRBV10-3 and J is TRBJ1-5, with D maybe TRBD1 (5 bases). The V end lost 4 bases, the J end lost 0 bases, and 10 bases lay between the germline ends. This CDR3 is built from 15 residues. The germline gives CDR1 ENHRY, CDR2 SYGVKD. The CDR3 nucleotides are TGTGCCATCAGTGGGGACGGTGATAGCAATCAGCCCCAGCATTTT. Protein sequence: CAISGDGDSNQPQHF.

The CDR3 loop is CASSRQGHYGYTF. CDR3 sequence (DNA): TGTGCCAGTAGTCGACAGGGACACTATGGCTACACCTTC. The gene calls are TRBV19 and TRBJ1-2, with 7 nucleotides matching TRBD1. Per the germline V gene, CDR1 is LNHDA and CDR2 is SQIVND (reference sequence). The V gene end was trimmed by 5 bases and the J gene end by 3 bases; junction bases not matched to a gene: 3. The CDR3 has 13 residues.

The chain employs TRBV27 and TRBJ1-1; D is unresolved. The length of the CDR3 is 13 residues. Germline-derived CDR1 and CDR2 are MNHEY and SMNVEV (reference sequence). The V end lost 7 bases, the J end lost 4 bases, and 13 bases lay between the germline ends. CDR3 sequence reads: CASNPMMGTEAFF. CDR3 coding DNA: TGTGCCAGCAATCCAATGATGGGCACTGAAGCTTTCTTT.

This clonotype was recorded many times. This chain uses TRBV5-5 with TRBJ2-5; unclear D gene. In germline, CDR1 is SGHKS, CDR2 YYEKEE (reference sequence). Trimming pared 4 bases from V and 0 bases from J, leaving 10 bases between. The CDR3 loop spans 14 amino acids. The CDR3 sequence is CASSRRTDQETQYF. CDR3 bases: TGTGCCAGCAGCAGACGGACGGACCAAGAGACCCAGTACTTC.

This clonotype was observed many times. The chain employs TRBV5-5 and TRBJ2-6, with D hard to call. Looked up from germline, CDR1 is SGHKS and CDR2 is YYEKEE (reference sequence). V shed 4 bases and J shed 4 bases, with 6 bases lying between them. The CDR3 has 13 residues. The CDR3 DNA reads as TGTGCCAGCAGCCCGGCCGGGGCCAACGTCCTGACTTTC. It translates to CASSPAGANVLTF.

The chain joins TRBV7-6 to TRBJ1-4; TRBD1 is a possible D gene (5 bases). CDR1 is SGHVS and CDR2 is FNYEAQ in the germline V gene. This CDR3 spans 15 amino acids. With 5 bases removed from V and 2 bases from J, the gap between germline ends came to 12 bases. The CDR3 here is CASSQIGTTNEKLFF. The CDR3 bases are TGTGCCAGCAGCCAAATAGGGACGACTAATGAAAAACTGTTTTTT.

A few counts support this clonotype. The rearrangement uses TRBV3-1 and TRBJ1-2; 7 bases map to TRBD1. The germline gives CDR1 LGHDT, CDR2 YNNKEL (reference sequence). Trimming at V came to 4 bases and at J to 3 bases, leaving 8 bases not matched to a gene. The CDR3 covers 15 residues. The CDR3 sequence: CASSPGGQRYYGYTF. In DNA, the CDR3 is TGTGCCAGCAGCCCAGGGGGACAGCGATACTATGGCTACACCTTC.

This chain joins TRBV6-2 or TRBV6-3 and TRBJ2-2; tentatively, D is TRBD2 (5 bases). The V end was cut by 2 bases, the J end by 0 bases, with 13 bases between. The CDR3 is made up of 17 amino acids. Germline loops: CDR1 MNHEY, CDR2 SVGEGT. CDR3 sequence (DNA): TGTGCCAGCAGTTACCTCACCCCTAGCCCGAACACCGGGGAGCTGTTTTTT. Amino acid sequence: CASSYLTPSPNTGELFF.

This clonotype occurred many times. This chain joins TRBV6-6 and TRBJ2-7; the D gene is possibly TRBD1 (7 bases). Germline V gene sequence: CDR1 MNHNY, CDR2 SVGAGI (reference sequence). Trimming took off 0 bases at V and 5 bases at J, with 14 bases between the two ends. The CDR3 spans 15 residues. The CDR3 region is CASSYSEGASNEQYF. CDR3 sequence (DNA): TGTGCCAGCAGTTACTCGGAGGGGGCTTCCAACGAGCAGTACTTC.

J is TRBJ2-3 and V is TRBV29-1; 7 bases are a match to TRBD2. CDR3 size: 13 residues. V shed 6 bases and J 4 bases; nucleotides not matched to a gene: 7. Looked up from germline, CDR1 is SQVTM and CDR2 is ANQGSEA. The CDR3 reads CSVQRGRADTQYF. The CDR3 DNA reads TGCAGCGTCCAGCGGGGTAGGGCAGATACGCAGTATTTT.

This clonotype was seen more than once but under ten times. The rearrangement uses TRBV2 and TRBJ2-3; 7 positions agree with TRBD1. The CDR3 loop spans 15 amino acids. J was trimmed by 6 bases and V by 3 bases; bases with no gene match: 9. CDR1 and CDR2 from the germline V gene are SNHLY and FYNNEI. The CDR3 reads CASSEQLQGVDTQYF. The CDR3 DNA reads as TGTGCCAGCAGTGAGCAGCTTCAGGGGGTGGATACGCAGTATTTT.

Points on this clonotype: Just one base apart from a much larger clone, this may be a read error. The chain carries TRBV12-3 or TRBV12-4 and TRBJ2-5; TRBD1 agrees at 11 bases. CDR3 size: 15 residues. Written as DNA, the CDR3 is TGTGCCAGCAGTTTAGGGACAGGGGGCCTTGAGAACCAGTACTTC. Its protein product is CASSLGTGGLENQYF.